The sequence of this T cell receptor beta chain was determined in a study of neurological immune-mediated disorders. Using its own MiXCR run on the 5' RACE reads, TCRdb lists one record per CDR3 protein. The table lists about 59,000 distinct CDR3 sequences, about 25% of them singletons. As to time point: technical triplicate 2. The source material was PBMCs. The origin of this receptor is a man in his 60s with HTLV-1-associated myelopathy (HAM/TSP).

The CDR3 spells CASSLRQGPVYTQYF. CDR3 DNA: TGTGCCAGCAGTTTGCGACAGGGGCCTGTGTATACCCAGTACTTC. The J gene is TRBJ2-5, the V gene TRBV28; 8 bases align to TRBD1. The CDR3 spans 15 residues. CDR1 is MDHEN, CDR2 SYDVKM, per germline. V trimming: 3 bases; J trimming: 8 bases; junction bases outside the gene matches: 11. The full variable domain, completed using reference TRBV28 and TRBJ2-5, is DVKVTQSSRYLVKRTGEKVFLECVQDMDHENMFWYRQDPGLGLRLIYFSYDVKMKEKGDIPEGYSVSREKKERFSLILESASTNQTSMYLCASSLRQGPVYTQYFGPGTRLLVL.